Included here is one TCR beta chain sequence, with context. Its antigen is as yet unknown. The V gene end was trimmed by 0 bases and the J gene end by 7 bases; junction bases not matched to a gene: 10. The CDR3 extends over 16 amino acids. CDR1 LNHNV and CDR2 YYDKDF come from the germline V gene (reference sequence). The record originates from a study of blood T cells in healthy people across ages. General study results and limits: Leaving the PBMCs unsorted stopped any conclusive comparison of naive versus antigen-experienced cells.

Primers used in a second PCR of roughly 6 to 12 cycles were a sample-barcoded 5' primer and a J-beta primer mix. MiXCR was run by TCRdb on the 5' RACE reads, yielding one entry per CDR3 protein. The repertoire has around 750,000 distinct CDR3 sequences, roughly 50% of them found once; the top ten carry around 40%. In each sample, at least 6 million PBMCs were isolated. The clonotype comes from an elderly man in good health. The rearrangement joins TRBV15 to TRBJ2-7; 9 nucleotides align to TRBD2. The sequenced sample was blood. The CDR3 reads CATSREVAGVYNEQYF. Here the CDR3 DNA reads TGTGCCACCAGCAGAGAGGTAGCGGGGGTCTACAATGAGCAGTACTTC.